This TCR beta chain appears in the sequencing data of a study of T cell repertoires in cytomegalovirus infection (dated by TCRdb to between 2018 and 2020). Context from the whole study: Because public TCR beta signatures pointed to carriage of CMV infection together with the matching HLA type, the HLA type of each donor mattered for the analysis.

TCRdb lists the instrument as Illumina HiSeq 1500. TCRdb redid the processing of the public reads, applying fastp at Q25 and MiXCR, and retained in-frame beta chains. Rows matching on CDR3 protein sequence are summarized as one entry with the most common DNA and genes. The sample contains under 850,000 distinct CDR3 sequences, 35% to 45% of them found a single time. 2.8% of the sample rests with the top ten. Broader findings and caveats from the paper: The ex vivo response was dominated by HLA-C-restricted CMV-specific TCR beta clonotypes, and the single most frequent clonotype in two of eight donors was supplied by these HLA-C-restricted clonotypes. In both this cohort and an independent roughly 330-donor cohort, the cumulative frequency of public TCR beta family members distinguished carriers of CMV infection plus the relevant HLA type.

This clonotype was observed a single time. This receptor's antigen is unknown. Base qualities are not recorded, but no much larger clone differs from it by a single base. A single read constitutes weak evidence. The source is a human donor in good health (CMV status not recorded). Some clones in this sample may be carry-over from other donors' samples. The sequenced sample consisted of PBMCs.

The sequenced DNA is TGTGCCAGCTCATCCTCGGCACAGCGCTCCTACTTC. It translates as CASSSSAQRSYF. The chain couples TRBV18 to TRBJ2-5; the D gene cannot be resolved reliably. The germline V gene yields KGHSH for CDR1 and LQKENI for CDR2. Counted from cysteine to phenylalanine, this CDR3 has 12 amino acids. Only the CDR3 part of the read is kept: 36 bases, read in frame from the first base. V is pared back by 5 bases and J by 14 bases, with 18 bases lying between the germline termini.